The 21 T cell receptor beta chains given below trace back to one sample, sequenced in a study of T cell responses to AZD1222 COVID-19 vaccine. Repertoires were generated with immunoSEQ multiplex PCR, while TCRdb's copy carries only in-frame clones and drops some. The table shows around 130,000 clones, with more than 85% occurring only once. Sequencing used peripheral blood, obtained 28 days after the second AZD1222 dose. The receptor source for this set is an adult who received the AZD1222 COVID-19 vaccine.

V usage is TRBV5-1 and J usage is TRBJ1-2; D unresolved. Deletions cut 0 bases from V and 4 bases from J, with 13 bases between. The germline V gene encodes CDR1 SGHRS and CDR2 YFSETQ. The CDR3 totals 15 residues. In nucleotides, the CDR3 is TGCGCCAGCAGCTTGGCCGTTCAGGCGGTCTATGGCTACACCTTC. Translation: CASSLAVQAVYGYTF.

DNA of the CDR3: TGCGCCAGCAGCTTGAGGGGGCCTAACTATGGCTACACCTTC. It translates to CASSLRGPNYGYTF. The V gene is TRBV5-1, the J gene TRBJ1-2, with 7 bases that match TRBD1. Trimming at V came to 1 base and at J to 0 bases, leaving 0 bases not matched to a gene. The germline V gene has CDR1 SGHRS and CDR2 YFSETQ. The CDR3 is 14 amino acids. Variable domain in full (rest from reference TRBV5-1 and TRBJ1-2): KAGVTQTPRYLIKTRGQQVTLSCSPISGHRSVSWYQQTPGQGLQFLFEYFSETQRNKGNFPGRFSGRQFSNSRSEMNVSTLELGDSALYLCASSLRGPNYGYTFGSGTRLTVV.

CDR3 in amino acids: CASSFATTDTIYF. The CDR3 region has the DNA TGTGCCAGCAGCTTTGCCACAACAGACACCATATATTTT. J is TRBJ1-3 and V is TRBV5-5; no clear D. Per the germline V gene, CDR1 is SGHKS and CDR2 is YYEKEE (reference sequence). V gave up 2 bases and J gave up 8 bases, with 11 bases separating them. The CDR3 extends over 13 amino acids.

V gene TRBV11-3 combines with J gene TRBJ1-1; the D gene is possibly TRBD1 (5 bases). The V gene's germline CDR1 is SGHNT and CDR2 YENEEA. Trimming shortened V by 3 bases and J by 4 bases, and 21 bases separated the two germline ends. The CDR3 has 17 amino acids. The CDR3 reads CASSFQRGRDWTTEAFF. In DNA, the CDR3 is TGTGCCAGCAGCTTTCAAAGGGGTAGGGATTGGACCACTGAAGCTTTCTTT.

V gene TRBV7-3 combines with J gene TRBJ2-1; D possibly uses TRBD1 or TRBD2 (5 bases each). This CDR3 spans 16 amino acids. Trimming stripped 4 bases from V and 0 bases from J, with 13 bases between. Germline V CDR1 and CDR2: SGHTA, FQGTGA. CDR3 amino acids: CASSYNGGTSYNEQFF. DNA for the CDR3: TGTGCCAGCAGCTATAATGGGGGAACCTCCTACAATGAGCAGTTCTTC. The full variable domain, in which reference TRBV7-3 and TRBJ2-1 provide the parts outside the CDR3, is GAGVSQTPSNKVTEKGKYVELRCDPISGHTALYWYRQSLGQGPEFLIYFQGTGAADDSGLPNDRFFAVRPEGSVSTLKIQRTERGDSAVYLCASSYNGGTSYNEQFFGPGTRLTVL.

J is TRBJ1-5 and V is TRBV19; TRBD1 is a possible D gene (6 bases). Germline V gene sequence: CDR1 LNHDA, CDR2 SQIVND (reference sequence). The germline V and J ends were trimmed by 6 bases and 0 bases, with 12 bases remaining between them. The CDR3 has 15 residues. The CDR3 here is CASRAGTRSNQPQHF. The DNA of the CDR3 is TGTGCCAGTAGGGCCGGGACACGTAGCAATCAGCCCCAGCATTTT.

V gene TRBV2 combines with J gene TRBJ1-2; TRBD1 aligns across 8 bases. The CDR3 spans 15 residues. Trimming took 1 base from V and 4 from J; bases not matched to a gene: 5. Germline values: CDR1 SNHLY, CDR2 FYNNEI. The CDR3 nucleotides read TGTGCCAGCAGTGAAGTAACCGGGACAGGCTATGGCTACACCTTC. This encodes CASSEVTGTGYGYTF.

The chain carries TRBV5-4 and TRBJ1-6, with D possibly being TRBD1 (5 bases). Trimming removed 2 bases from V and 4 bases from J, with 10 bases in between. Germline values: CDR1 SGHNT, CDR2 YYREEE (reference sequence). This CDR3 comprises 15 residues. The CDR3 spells CASSLRGAYNSPLHF. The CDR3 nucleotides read TGTGCCAGCAGCTTACGAGGGGCATATAATTCACCCCTCCACTTT.

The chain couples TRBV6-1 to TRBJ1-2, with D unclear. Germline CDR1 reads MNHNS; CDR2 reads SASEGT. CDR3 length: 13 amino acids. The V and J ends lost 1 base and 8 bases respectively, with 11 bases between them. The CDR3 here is CASSEGVGKGYTF. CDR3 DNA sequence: TGTGCCAGCAGTGAAGGGGTAGGGAAAGGCTACACCTTC.

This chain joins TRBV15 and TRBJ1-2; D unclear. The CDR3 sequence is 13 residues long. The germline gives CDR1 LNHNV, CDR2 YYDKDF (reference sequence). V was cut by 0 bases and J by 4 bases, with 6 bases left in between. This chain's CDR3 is CATSRDGTYGYTF. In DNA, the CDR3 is TGTGCCACCAGCAGAGACGGAACCTATGGCTACACCTTC.

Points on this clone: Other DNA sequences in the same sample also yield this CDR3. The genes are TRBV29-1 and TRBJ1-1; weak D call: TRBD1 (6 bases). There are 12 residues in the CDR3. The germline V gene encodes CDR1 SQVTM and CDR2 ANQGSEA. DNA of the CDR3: TGCAGTGTAGGGGGGCTGAACACTGAAGCTTTCTTT. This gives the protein CSVGGLNTEAFF.

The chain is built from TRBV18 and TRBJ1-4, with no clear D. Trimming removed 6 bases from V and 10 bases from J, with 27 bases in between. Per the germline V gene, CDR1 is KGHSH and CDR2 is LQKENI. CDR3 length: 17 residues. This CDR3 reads CASSPTNPWGSLGKLFF. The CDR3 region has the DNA TGTGCCAGCTCTCCAACAAACCCTTGGGGATCGCTTGGAAAACTGTTTTTT.

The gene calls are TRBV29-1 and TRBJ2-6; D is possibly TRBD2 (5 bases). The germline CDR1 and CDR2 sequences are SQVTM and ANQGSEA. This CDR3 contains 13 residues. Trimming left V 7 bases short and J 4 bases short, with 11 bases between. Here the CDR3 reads CSGREFGANVLTF. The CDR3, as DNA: TGCAGCGGCCGGGAATTCGGGGCCAACGTCCTGACTTTC.

The CDR3 sequence is CASSLGGTGGHQPQHF. The CDR3 bases are TGTGCCAGCAGCTTAGGAGGGACAGGGGGCCATCAGCCCCAGCATTTT. The V and J genes are TRBV11-2 and TRBJ1-5, with 12 bases that match TRBD1. The CDR3 has 16 residues. Germline CDR1 reads SGHAT; CDR2 reads FQNNGV. Trimming cost V 1 base and J 5 bases; bases outside gene matches: 3.

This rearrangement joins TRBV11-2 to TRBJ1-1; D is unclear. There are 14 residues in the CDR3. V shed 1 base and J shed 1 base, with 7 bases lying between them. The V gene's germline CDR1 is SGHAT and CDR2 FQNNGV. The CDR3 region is CASSLVAPNTEAFF. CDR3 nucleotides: TGTGCCAGCAGCTTAGTGGCCCCGAACACTGAAGCTTTCTTT.

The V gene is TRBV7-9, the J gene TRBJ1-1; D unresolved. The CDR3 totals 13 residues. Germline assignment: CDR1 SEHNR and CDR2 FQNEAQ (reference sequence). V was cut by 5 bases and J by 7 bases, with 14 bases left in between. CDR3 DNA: TGTGCCAGCAGCCCAAGGACGGCCTTTGAAGCTTTCTTT. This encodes CASSPRTAFEAFF.

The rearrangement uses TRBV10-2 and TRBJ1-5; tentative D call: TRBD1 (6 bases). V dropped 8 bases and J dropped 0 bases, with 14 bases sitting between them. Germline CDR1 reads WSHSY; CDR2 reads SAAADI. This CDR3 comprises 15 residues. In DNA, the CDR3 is TGCGCCAGCCGGACAGCCCAGGATAGCAATCAGCCCCAGCATTTT. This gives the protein CASRTAQDSNQPQHF.

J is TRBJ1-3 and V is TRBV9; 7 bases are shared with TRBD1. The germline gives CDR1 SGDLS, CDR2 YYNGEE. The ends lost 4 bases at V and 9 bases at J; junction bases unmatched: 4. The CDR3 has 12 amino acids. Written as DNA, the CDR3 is TGTGCCAGCAGCCTCCAGGGGGGCACCATATATTTT. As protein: CASSLQGGTIYF.

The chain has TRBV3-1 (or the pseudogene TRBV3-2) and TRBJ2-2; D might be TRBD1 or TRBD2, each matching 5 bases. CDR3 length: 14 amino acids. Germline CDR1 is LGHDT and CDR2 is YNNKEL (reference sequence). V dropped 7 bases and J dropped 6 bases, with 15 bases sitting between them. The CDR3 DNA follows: TGTGCCAGCACTAGTGGCAGGGACGCCGGGGAGCTGTTTTTT. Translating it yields CASTSGRDAGELFF.

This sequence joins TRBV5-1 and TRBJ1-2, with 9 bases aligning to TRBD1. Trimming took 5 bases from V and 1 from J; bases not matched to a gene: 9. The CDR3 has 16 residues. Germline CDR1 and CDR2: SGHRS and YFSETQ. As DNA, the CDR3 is TGCGCCAGCAGGCCTTCTCCGGGACAGGGTAACTATGGCTACACCTTC. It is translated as CASRPSPGQGNYGYTF. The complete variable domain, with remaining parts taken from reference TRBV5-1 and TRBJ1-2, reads KAGVTQTPRYLIKTRGQQVTLSCSPISGHRSVSWYQQTPGQGLQFLFEYFSETQRNKGNFPGRFSGRQFSNSRSEMNVSTLELGDSALYLCASRPSPGQGNYGYTFGSGTRLTVV.

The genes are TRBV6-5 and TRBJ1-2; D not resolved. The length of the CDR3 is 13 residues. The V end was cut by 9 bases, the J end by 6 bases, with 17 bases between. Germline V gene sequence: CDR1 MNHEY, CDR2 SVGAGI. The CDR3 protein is CASLPNTSHGYTF. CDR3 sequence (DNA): TGTGCCAGTTTACCCAACACGTCTCATGGCTACACCTTC.